Listed below are T cell receptor beta chains from one sample, sequenced in a study of T cells after yellow fever vaccination. MiXCR, applied by TCRdb to the 5' RACE reads, yields one record per CDR3 protein. The sample comprises 300,000 to 400,000 distinct CDR3 sequences, 3% to 4.5% of which are singletons, and roughly 26% rests with the top ten. The source material was PBMCs, sampled 5 days after the yellow fever booster vaccination. The receptors stem from a man aged 18 to 29 who received the YFV17D yellow fever vaccine. Each CDR3 is given with its conserved first and last residue. D genes are given only for firm matches. The size field is filled for only some rows; it gives once, few, many or a size class.

few	TRBV18	TRBJ2-3	TRBD2	TGTGCCAGCTCTCGTCGGACTAGCGGCACAGATACGCAGTATTTT	CASSRRTSGTDTQYF
.	TRBV3-1	TRBJ2-7	.	TGTGCCAGCAGCCACGTGTACCGGGACCGACTACATATGGGGCAGTACTTC	CASSHVYRDRLHMGQYF
many	TRBV11-2	TRBJ2-1	.	TGTGCCAGCAGCAAAGAATACAATGAGCAGTTCTTC	CASSKEYNEQFF
.	TRBV6-2/TRBV6-3	TRBJ2-7	TRBD1	TGTGCCAGCAGTTACTCTCCTGGACAGGGGACATCCTACGAGCAGTACTTC	CASSYSPGQGTSYEQYF
few	TRBV6-5	TRBJ1-2	.	TGTGCCAGCAGTTACTCATTTTCGGGGGGCTGGTACACCTTC	CASSYSFSGGWYTF
many	TRBV5-1	TRBJ1-2	.	TGCGCCAGCAGCTTAGGGGATACTAACTATGGCTACACCTTC	CASSLGDTNYGYTF
.	TRBV2	TRBJ2-7	TRBD1	TGTGCCAGCAGTGGACAGGGGGCGGTAGGCGAGCAGTACTTC	CASSGQGAVGEQYF
.	TRBV18	TRBJ2-7	.	TGTGCCAGCTCATCGGGGACTGTTTACGAGCAGTACTTC	CASSSGTVYEQYF
few	TRBV5-1	TRBJ1-5	.	TGCGCCAGCAGCTTGGGGTGGAATCAGCCCCAGCATTTT	CASSLGWNQPQHF
.	TRBV2	TRBJ2-2	TRBD1	TGTGCCAGTAAGAGGGACAGCGCGAACACCGGGGAGCTGTTTTTT	CASKRDSANTGELFF
.	TRBV10-3	TRBJ2-7	.	TGTGCCATCAGTTCAGGGAGGTTAGACGAGCAGTACTTC	CAISSGRLDEQYF
many	TRBV12-3/TRBV12-4	TRBJ2-6	.	TGTGCCAGCACCAACTCTGGGGCCAACGTCCTGACTTTC	CASTNSGANVLTF
few	TRBV29-1	TRBJ1-5	.	TGCAGCGCCCCACCAGAGTATTATAGCAATCAGCCCCAGCATTTT	CSAPPEYYSNQPQHF
many	TRBV11-2	TRBJ1-4	TRBD1	TGTGCCAGCAGCGATCCGGGACAGGGTTATGAAAAACTGTTTTTT	CASSDPGQGYEKLFF
few	TRBV4-2	TRBJ1-2	.	TGTGCCAGCAGCCAGACCGTCGGGGGTCTCGAGAGGTCCTATGGCTACACCTTC	CASSQTVGGLERSYGYTF
.	TRBV4-3	TRBJ1-1	.	TGCGCCAGCAGCCAAGTTACCCCAGTGTACACTGAAGCTTTCTTT	CASSQVTPVYTEAFF
.	TRBV6-5	TRBJ1-1	.	TGTGCCAGCAAGAGGGAAAACACTGAAGCTTTCTTT	CASKRENTEAFF
many	TRBV5-1	TRBJ1-6	.	TGCGCCAGCACACTAACGGAGAACTCTCCCCTCCACTTT	CASTLTENSPLHF
few	TRBV7-9	TRBJ1-1	.	TGTGCCAGCAGCTTAGACTGGGGTGCTGAAGCTTTCTTT	CASSLDWGAEAFF
few	TRBV7-3	TRBJ2-6	.	TGTGCCAGCAGGGAGGGGGGCTCCTCTGGGGCCAACGTCCTGACTTTC	CASREGGSSGANVLTF
few	TRBV2	TRBJ1-5	.	TGTGCCAGCAGTGTGACGTGGGGGGCTAATCAGCCCCAGCATTTT	CASSVTWGANQPQHF
many	TRBV7-9	TRBJ2-2	TRBD2	TGTGCCAGCAGCTTATGGACTAGCCCGAACACCGGGGAGCTGTTTTTT	CASSLWTSPNTGELFF
many	TRBV6-2/TRBV6-3	TRBJ2-3	.	TGTGCCAGCGGCTACGGCCAAACAAGCACAGATACGCAGTATTTT	CASGYGQTSTDTQYF
many	TRBV15	TRBJ2-2	.	TGTGCCACCAGCAATCGCGGGGAGCTGTTTTTT	CATSNRGELFF
.	TRBV6-5	TRBJ1-1	.	TGTGCCAGCAGACAGGGTTTCGGGACTGAAGCTTTCTTT	CASRQGFGTEAFF
many	TRBV9	TRBJ2-3	TRBD1	TGTGCCAGCAGCGTCTGGTCTTCGACAGGGGGCACAGATACGCAGTATTTT	CASSVWSSTGGTDTQYF
few	TRBV20-1	TRBJ2-1	.	TGCAGTGCTAGAGAAAGCCGCCCCAGGACCGGGGATGAGCAGTTCTTC	CSARESRPRTGDEQFF
.	TRBV6-1	TRBJ1-3	.	TGTGCCAGCAGTGCTGAGTTCCGGAACACCATATATTTT	CASSAEFRNTIYF
.	TRBV28	TRBJ2-3	.	TGTGCCAGCGGTGATAGGGTCCCAGATACGCAGTATTTT	CASGDRVPDTQYF
.	TRBV13	TRBJ2-6	.	TGTGCCAGCAGCTTAGAGGCGGGTAGAGTCTCTGGGGCCAACGTCCTGACTTTC	CASSLEAGRVSGANVLTF
few	TRBV6-6	TRBJ2-5	.	TGTGCCAGCAGTTATCCCGGGACGGTGCAAGAGACCCAGTACTTC	CASSYPGTVQETQYF
few	TRBV11-2	TRBJ1-4	TRBD1	TGTGCCAGCAGCGCGGACAGGGGGAGTGAAAAACTGTTTTTT	CASSADRGSEKLFF
.	TRBV3-1	TRBJ1-1	.	TGTGCCAGCAGCCAAGTAGGTATCACTGAAGCTTTCTTT	CASSQVGITEAFF
medium-sized	TRBV24-1	TRBJ2-1	.	TGTGCCACCCGGGGCCGGAATGTTAGCTCCTACAATGAGCAGTTCTTC	CATRGRNVSSYNEQFF
few	TRBV5-1	TRBJ2-2	.	TGCGCCAGCAGCTCCCGGGGGGCGCCGAACACCGGGGAGCTGTTTTTT	CASSSRGAPNTGELFF
.	TRBV6-2/TRBV6-3	TRBJ1-6	.	TGTGCCAGCACGGAGTTCGAGGGCATGAATAATTCACCCCTCCACTTT	CASTEFEGMNNSPLHF
.	TRBV5-1	TRBJ1-1	.	TGCGCCAGCAGTGTACTCGCGGACACTTTGAACACTGAAGCTTTCTTT	CASSVLADTLNTEAFF
few	TRBV5-6	TRBJ1-1	.	TGTGCCAGCAGCTTGACCTTGGTTGGGCGGGGCGCGGGTACTGAAGCTTTCTTT	CASSLTLVGRGAGTEAFF
.	TRBV30	TRBJ2-7	.	TGTGCCTGCCAAAAAGGAAGCTCCTACGAGCAGTACTTC	CACQKGSSYEQYF
many	TRBV5-6	TRBJ2-5	TRBD2	TGTGCCAGCAGCTTGGCTAGCGGGATTCCCCAAGAGACCCAGTACTTC	CASSLASGIPQETQYF
many	TRBV9	TRBJ2-7	.	TGTGCCAGCAGCGTAGTGGCAGGTGCCACCTACGAGCAGTACTTC	CASSVVAGATYEQYF
many	TRBV30	TRBJ2-3	TRBD2	TGTGCCTGGAGTGTGTGGGCGGGGGGGAGCACAGATACGCAGTATTTT	CAWSVWAGGSTDTQYF
few	TRBV5-4	TRBJ2-2	.	TGTGCCAGCAGCTTGGAAGGGGATGTCGGGGAGCTGTTTTTT	CASSLEGDVGELFF
many	TRBV6-5	TRBJ1-1	.	TGTGCCAGCAGTTACAGACTGGGGACGAACACTGAAGCTTTCTTT	CASSYRLGTNTEAFF
.	TRBV5-4	TRBJ2-7	.	TGTGCCAGCAGCTCCCCGCTAATGGACTACGAGCAGTACTTC	CASSSPLMDYEQYF
many	TRBV2	TRBJ1-2	TRBD1	TGTGCCAGCAGCCCCGCCCTGAGACAGGGTATTAACTATGGCTACACCTTC	CASSPALRQGINYGYTF
.	TRBV5-1	TRBJ1-6	.	TGCGCCAGCAGCTTGGCAGAGATGGATAATTCACCCCTCCACTTT	CASSLAEMDNSPLHF
many	TRBV7-6	TRBJ2-7	.	TGTGCCAGCAGCTTAGGTGCGGGGGCCCTCTACGAGCAGTACTTC	CASSLGAGALYEQYF
few	TRBV7-2	TRBJ1-6	.	TGTGCCAGCAGCCCCAGACACTTTTCACCCCTCCACTTT	CASSPRHFSPLHF
.	TRBV4-1	TRBJ1-3	.	TGCGCCAGCAGCCAAGGATCGGGGTCTGGAAACACCATATATTTT	CASSQGSGSGNTIYF
few	TRBV10-1	TRBJ2-7	TRBD2	TGCGCCAGCAGTGAGAAGGTAGCGGGGGTCGAGCAGTACTTC	CASSEKVAGVEQYF